These 10 T cell receptor beta chains were all obtained from the same sample, sequenced in a study of OX40 agonist ivuxolimab in advanced cancers. Library preparation used the immunoSEQ multiplex PCR assay. The immuneACCESS repertoire file appears here via TCRdb, limited to in-frame rearrangements. These files lack a portion of the clones; in checked studies, under half of the deficit traces to unresolved V genes, and the cause of the others is not known. The sample records about 100,000 clones, approximately 89% of which are singletons. The ten largest clones represent 0.45% to 0.65% of the sample. Sequencing used CD4+ or CD8+ T cells sorted from blood, obtained in a trial of the OX40 agonist ivuxolimab. The receptors shown here come from an adult with an advanced solid tumor such as melanoma, head and neck, liver or kidney cancer.

The V and J genes are TRBV6-5 and TRBJ1-2, with 7 bases matching TRBD1. V lost 7 bases, J lost 4 bases, and 3 bases stayed unmatched. The CDR3 runs to 12 residues. Germline CDR1 reads MNHEY; CDR2 reads SVGAGI. For the CDR3, the DNA is TGTGCCAGCACTCAGGGGGGCTATGGCTACACCTTC. Translated: CASTQGGYGYTF.

V usage is TRBV19 and J usage is TRBJ2-2; D ambiguous. Germline CDR1 LNHDA, CDR2 SQIVND (reference sequence). Trimming removed 5 bases from V and 2 bases from J, with 6 bases in between. This CDR3 spans 13 amino acids. The CDR3 DNA is TGTGCCAGTAGTGCATTAAACACCGGGGAGCTGTTTTTT. Amino acids: CASSALNTGELFF.

The V call is TRBV5-1, the J call TRBJ2-1, with unresolved D. Between the trimmed V and J ends, which lost 0 bases and 4 bases, there was a span of 5 bases. CDR3 length: 13 amino acids. Germline V lookup: CDR1 SGHRS, CDR2 YFSETQ. The CDR3 here is CASSLGSYNEQFF. The CDR3 region has the DNA TGCGCCAGCAGCTTGGGGTCGTACAATGAGCAGTTCTTC.

This CDR3 is CASSPPGALNTEAFF. The CDR3 DNA reads TGTGCCAGCTCACCCCCAGGGGCCCTGAACACTGAAGCTTTCTTT. V usage is TRBV18 and J usage is TRBJ1-1; perhaps TRBD1 as D (6 bases). The CDR3 contains 15 residues. Germline V lookup: CDR1 KGHSH, CDR2 LQKENI. Trimming left V 3 bases short and J 0 bases short, with 11 bases between.

The V and J genes are TRBV19 and TRBJ2-2; the match to TRBD1 covers 10 bases. Germline CDR1 LNHDA, CDR2 SQIVND (reference sequence). This CDR3 contains 16 residues. Germline trimming cut 6 bases from V and 3 bases from J; bases unmatched to any gene: 7. CDR3 amino acids: CASRAPGQGYTGELFF. Here the CDR3 DNA reads TGTGCCAGTAGGGCTCCGGGACAGGGGTACACCGGGGAGCTGTTTTTT.

Written as DNA, the CDR3 is TGTGCCAGCAGCTTAGAAGTACGGGGACTGGCATACGGTACGCAGTATTTT. The encoded protein is CASSLEVRGLAYGTQYF. This rearrangement joins TRBV7-8 to TRBJ2-3, with a tentative D call TRBD2 (6 bases). CDR1 SGHVS and CDR2 FQNEAQ come from the germline V gene. This CDR3 has 17 amino acids. The V end was cut by 1 base, the J end by 8 bases, with 22 bases between.

The rearrangement links TRBV7-2 to TRBJ2-1; 8 nucleotides align to TRBD1. The V gene end was trimmed by 4 bases and the J gene end by 10 bases; junction bases not matched to a gene: 3. Germline CDR1 reads SGHTA; CDR2 reads FQGNSA. The CDR3 extends over 12 amino acids. CDR3 bases: TGTGCCAGCAGCTCGGACAGGGCCGAGCAGTTCTTC. Translating it yields CASSSDRAEQFF.

This rearrangement joins TRBV19 to TRBJ2-1; 8 bases line up with TRBD2. In germline, CDR1 is LNHDA, CDR2 SQIVND (reference sequence). This CDR3 region has 16 residues. After removal of 6 bases from V and 1 base from J, the junction contained 8 bases not matched to a gene. CDR3 nucleotide sequence: TGTGCCAGTAGCCGCAGCGGGAGCGGGTCCTACAATGAGCAGTTCTTC. Amino acids: CASSRSGSGSYNEQFF.

The chain carries TRBV5-4 and TRBJ2-3; possible D gene TRBD2, 6 bases. Germline loops: CDR1 SGHNT, CDR2 YYREEE (reference sequence). This CDR3 region has 14 residues. Trimming pared 3 bases from V and 4 bases from J, leaving 12 bases between. CDR3 in amino acids: CASSSDYGSDTQYF. The CDR3 DNA reads as TGTGCCAGCAGCTCGGACTACGGATCAGATACGCAGTATTTT.

This chain uses TRBV11-2 with TRBJ2-2, with TRBD2 matching over 13 bases. The CDR3 loop spans 17 amino acids. In germline, CDR1 is SGHAT, CDR2 FQNNGV. V dropped 4 bases and J dropped 6; count of bases not matched to a gene: 8. CDR3 DNA sequence: TGTGCCAGCAGCTCGACTAGCGGGAGGTCTCGTGCCGGGGAGCTGTTTTTT. Encoded protein: CASSSTSGRSRAGELFF.